Presented here are 20 T cell receptor beta chains from one specimen sequenced in a study of beta chain features in type 1 diabetes (dated by TCRdb to 2016 to 2019). The library was obtained by the immunoSEQ multiplex PCR assay. The entire amount of isolated RNA was reverse transcribed using the High Capacity cDNA Reverse Transcription Kit, so the sequenced TCRB transcripts were expressed ones. TCRdb provides this immuneACCESS table in a form limited to in-frame rearrangements. Some clones are lacking; in checked studies, under half of them reflect an unresolved V gene, and why the rest are absent is not known. For this sample the table gives 300,000 to 350,000 clones, of which approximately 15% were detected only once. The leading ten clones occupy roughly 0.015% of the sample. These receptors lack a known antigen. Here is what the overall study found, with its caveats: A moderate but significant shortening of TCRB CDR3 length was observed in type 1 diabetes patients in all four CD4+ subsets.

Sequences were obtained from naive CD4+ T cells from blood. The label giving this sample's cell subset or site can be read as: true naive CD4+ T cells. All receptors derive from a woman aged 18-29 years with type 1 diabetes.

This clone was recorded a few times. Different DNA sequences within this sample yield the same CDR3. This chain uses TRBV30 with TRBJ1-1, with a tentative D call TRBD1 (6 bases). The CDR3 sequence is 13 residues long. Trimming stripped 0 bases from V and 4 bases from J, with 9 bases between. The germline V gene encodes CDR1 GTSNPN and CDR2 SVGIG (reference sequence). CDR3 sequence (DNA): TGTGCCTGGAGTGTACAGGGAGCCACTGAAGCTTTCTTT. Its protein is CAWSVQGATEAFF.

The chain has TRBV14 and TRBJ2-2; TRBD1 aligns across 8 bases. J was trimmed by 4 bases and V by 6 bases; bases with no gene match: 7. There are 15 residues in the CDR3. Germline CDR1 SGHDN, CDR2 FVKESK. The CDR3 loop is CASSLGQGGTGELFF. The CDR3 DNA sequence: TGTGCCAGCAGTCTAGGACAGGGCGGCACCGGGGAGCTGTTTTTT.

The V and J genes are TRBV5-4 and TRBJ1-2; the D is unclear. Germline-derived CDR1 and CDR2 are SGHNT and YYREEE (reference sequence). The ends were cut back, 3 bases at V and 1 base at J, with 13 bases in the middle. The CDR3 has 15 residues. CDR3 in DNA: TGTGCCAGCAGCTCCTTAGCTCGGGATAACTATGGCTACACCTTC. Its translation is CASSSLARDNYGYTF.

This clone has just a few counts. This chain connects TRBV5-1 to TRBJ2-1; D is perhaps TRBD1 (6 bases). The germline V and J ends were trimmed by 2 bases and 0 bases, with 12 bases remaining between them. CDR3 size: 16 residues. CDR1 is SGHRS and CDR2 is YFSETQ in the germline V gene. The CDR3 DNA reads as TGCGCCAGCAGCTTCGGGACACAAGGCTCCTACAATGAGCAGTTCTTC. Translation gives CASSFGTQGSYNEQFF.

This chain links TRBV7-9 with TRBJ2-1, with D possibly matching TRBD2 (7 bases). The CDR3 consists of 15 residues. From germline, CDR1 is SEHNR and CDR2 FQNEAQ (reference sequence). V gave up 2 bases and J gave up 6 bases, with 14 bases separating them. The chain's CDR3 is CASSLRGGGRNEQFF. CDR3 in DNA: TGTGCCAGCAGCTTACGAGGGGGAGGGCGCAATGAGCAGTTCTTC. Filled out from reference TRBV7-9 and TRBJ2-1, the complete variable domain reads DTGVSQNPRHKITKRGQNVTFRCDPISEHNRLYWYRQTLGQGPEFLTYFQNEAQLEKSRLLSDRFSAERPKGSFSTLEIQRTEQGDSAMYLCASSLRGGGRNEQFFGPGTRLTVL.

This clone was detected a few times. This chain connects TRBV7-6 to TRBJ1-1, with D perhaps matching TRBD1 (6 bases). Germline V CDR1 and CDR2: SGHVS, FNYEAQ. Trimming pared 4 bases from V and 5 bases from J, leaving 14 bases between. There are 14 residues in the CDR3. This CDR3 reads CASSSFDGQTEAFF. The CDR3, as DNA: TGTGCCAGCAGCTCATTTGATGGACAGACTGAAGCTTTCTTT.

The CDR3 nucleotides are TGTGCCAGCAGTTACAGCCAAGAGATTGCGAACACTGAAGCTTTCTTT. Amino acid sequence: CASSYSQEIANTEAFF. V and J are TRBV6-5 and TRBJ1-1; no reliable D call. This CDR3 contains 16 residues. Germline loops: CDR1 MNHEY, CDR2 SVGAGI. With 2 bases removed from V and 1 base from J, the gap between germline ends came to 14 bases.

This clone was seen only a few times. The genes are TRBV5-1 and TRBJ2-7, with D perhaps TRBD2 (5 bases). Trimming left V 0 bases short and J 12 bases short, with 13 bases between. Germline loops: CDR1 SGHRS, CDR2 YFSETQ. The CDR3 consists of 12 residues. CDR3 protein: CASSLAEGNRYF. The CDR3 coding sequence is TGCGCCAGCAGCTTGGCCGAGGGAAACCGGTACTTC.

This chain links TRBV2 with TRBJ2-1; the D is unclear. The CDR3 is 14 residues long. V lost 1 base and J 10 bases, leaving 14 bases between the germline ends. Germline values: CDR1 SNHLY, CDR2 FYNNEI. Here the CDR3 DNA reads TGTGCCAGCAGTGAAGAGTCAACTGTAAAGGAGCAGTTCTTC. Amino acids: CASSEESTVKEQFF.

This clone has a handful of counts. This chain uses TRBV7-2 with TRBJ2-3; D is unclear. The CDR3 runs 14 residues. Germline V CDR1 and CDR2: SGHTA, FQGNSA. V was trimmed by 1 base and J by 0 bases, leaving 5 bases between them. CDR3 loop: CASSLDQSTDTQYF. CDR3 nucleotides: TGTGCCAGCAGCTTAGATCAGAGCACAGATACGCAGTATTTT.

This clone was observed a few times. This rearrangement joins TRBV6-6 to TRBJ1-2; 7 bases align to TRBD1. Unmatched junction bases numbered 6, after V lost 2 bases and J lost 0 bases. This CDR3 comprises 16 residues. Germline CDR1 is MNHNY and CDR2 is SVGAGI (reference sequence). CDR3 loop: CASSYRGTDTNYGYTF. CDR3 sequence (DNA): TGTGCCAGCAGTTACAGGGGGACAGATACTAACTATGGCTACACCTTC.

This chain joins TRBV9 and TRBJ1-3; 7 bases agree with TRBD1. There are 17 residues in the CDR3. Germline CDR1 SGDLS, CDR2 YYNGEE. V dropped 2 bases and J dropped 3; count of bases not matched to a gene: 11. CDR3 coding DNA: TGTGCCAGCAGCGTCTCGCCGCGACAGGGCGGTGGAAACACCATATATTTT. Amino acid sequence: CASSVSPRQGGGNTIYF.

This clone was seen a few times. This chain joins TRBV4-3 and TRBJ1-2, with D uncertain. Germline V gene data show CDR1 as LGHNA and CDR2 as YSLEER. This CDR3 is 13 amino acids long. Trimming removed 1 base from V and 1 base from J, with 4 bases in between. The CDR3 DNA reads TGCGCCAGCAGCCAAGTCGGTAACTATGGCTACACCTTC. Translated: CASSQVGNYGYTF.

Concerning this clone itself: Distinct nucleotide sequences in the sample also encode this CDR3. This chain connects TRBV2 to TRBJ2-3; 7 bases align to TRBD1. Germline loops: CDR1 SNHLY, CDR2 FYNNEI. The CDR3 contains 14 residues. J lost 1 base, V lost 6 bases, and 4 bases had no gene match. The DNA for the CDR3 is TGTGCCAGCAGGGCCGGGACAGGCACAGATACGCAGTATTTT. Translation: CASRAGTGTDTQYF. The full variable domain, in which reference TRBV2 and TRBJ2-3 provide the parts outside the CDR3, is EPEVTQTPSHQVTQMGQEVILRCVPISNHLYFYWYRQILGQKVEFLVSFYNNEISEKSEIFDDQFSVERPDGSNFTLKIRSTKLEDSAMYFCASRAGTGTDTQYFGPGTRLTVL.

This clone was observed a few times. The V call is TRBV5-1, the J call TRBJ2-1; TRBD1 aligns across 8 bases. This CDR3 has 15 residues. Germline V CDR1 and CDR2: SGHRS, YFSETQ. J was trimmed by 0 bases and V by 5 bases; bases with no gene match: 4. The CDR3 is CASSYTGGSYNEQFF. The CDR3 nucleotides read TGCGCCAGCAGTTACACAGGGGGCTCCTACAATGAGCAGTTCTTC.

J is TRBJ2-5 and V is TRBV7-9, with 7 bases identical to TRBD1. The CDR3 covers 15 residues. Germline trimming cut 2 bases from V and 5 bases from J; bases unmatched to any gene: 8. CDR1 is SEHNR, CDR2 FQNEAQ, per germline (reference sequence). As DNA, the CDR3 is TGTGCCAGCAGCTTACCGACAGGGCGGAGGGAGACCCAGTACTTC. Its protein product is CASSLPTGRRETQYF.

This CDR3 is CASSQDERDIAEAFF. The CDR3 DNA reads as TGCGCCAGCAGCCAAGATGAGCGGGACATTGCCGAAGCTTTCTTT. The chain has TRBV4-3 and TRBJ1-1, with D tentatively TRBD1 (6 bases). Germline V lookup: CDR1 LGHNA, CDR2 YSLEER. Trimming pared 0 bases from V and 8 bases from J, leaving 16 bases between. The CDR3 totals 15 residues.

This chain joins TRBV7-9 and TRBJ2-3; TRBD2 is a possible D gene (7 bases). Trimming shortened V by 5 bases and J by 5 bases, and 14 bases separated the two germline ends. The CDR3 runs 14 residues. Germline loops: CDR1 SEHNR, CDR2 FQNEAQ (reference sequence). CDR3 residues: CASSSPGEGDTQYF. Written as DNA, the CDR3 is TGTGCCAGCAGCAGCCCAGGGGAGGGAGATACGCAGTATTTT.

The chain joins TRBV7-2 to TRBJ1-2, with D perhaps matching TRBD1 (5 bases). This CDR3 is built from 13 residues. V dropped 5 bases and J dropped 8 bases, with 15 bases sitting between them. CDR1 is SGHTA and CDR2 is FQGNSA in the germline V gene. CDR3 sequence (DNA): TGTGCCAGCAGCGGGGGAGGGGAAGGAGGCTACACCTTC. Residues: CASSGGGEGGYTF.

The chain recombines TRBV30 with TRBJ2-7; D is undetermined. The CDR3 spans 15 residues. Trimming removed 5 bases from V and 1 base from J, with 18 bases in between. Germline V lookup: CDR1 GTSNPN, CDR2 SVGIG (reference sequence). The CDR3 here is CAWAAGGPLSYEQYF. In DNA, the CDR3 is TGTGCCTGGGCTGCTGGCGGCCCGCTATCCTACGAGCAGTACTTC. Combining the CDR3 with reference TRBV30 and TRBJ2-7 gives the whole variable domain SQTIHQWPATLVQPVGSPLSLECTVEGTSNPNLYWYRQAAGRGLQLLFYSVGIGQISSEVPQNLSASRPQDRQFILSSKKLLLSDSGFYLCAWAAGGPLSYEQYFGPGTRLTVT.